The rows below give T cell receptor beta chains drawn from one sample of a study of a mutant IDH1 vaccine in newly diagnosed glioma. Method: immunoSEQ multiplex PCR; TCRdb's copy keeps in-frame clones and lacks some. The sample gives approximately 79,000 clones, around 83% of which show up once; 0.77% is in the top ten. No antigen has been identified for these receptors. This specimen consisted of PBMCs, obtained from a glioma patient whose treatment included an IDH1 peptide vaccine. These receptors were obtained from a woman aged 45-60 years with glioma. Both conserved end residues are part of each CDR3. Fields, in order: V gene, D gene, clone size, J gene, CDR3 DNA, CDR3 protein. The D gene is left open where the match is weak. Not all rows give a size; the values are once, few, many and, for expanded clones, a class.

V: TRBV5-1; D: -; size: -; J: TRBJ2-7; DNA: TGCGCCAGCAGCTTGGGTTACTACGAGCAGTACTTC; CDR3: CASSLGYYEQYF
V: TRBV28; D: TRBD2; size: -; J: TRBJ2-2; DNA: TGTGCCAGCAGTTTATTAAGCGGGGGGAACACCGGGGAGCTGTTTTTT; CDR3: CASSLLSGGNTGELFF
V: TRBV5-1; D: TRBD2; size: -; J: TRBJ2-1; DNA: TGCGCCAGCAGAGGGGACTACTCCTACAATGAGCAGTTCTTC; CDR3: CASRGDYSYNEQFF
V: TRBV10-3; D: -; size: -; J: TRBJ2-1; DNA: TGTGCCATCAGTGAGTCTTCTAGCGCCGGGAATGAGCAGTTCTTC; CDR3: CAISESSSAGNEQFF
V: TRBV6-4; D: -; size: -; J: TRBJ2-7; DNA: TGTGCCAGCAGTGAACAGGCAAACTCCTACGAGCAGTACTTC; CDR3: CASSEQANSYEQYF
V: TRBV5-6; D: TRBD2; size: -; J: TRBJ2-7; DNA: TGTGCCAGCAGCTTGGTAGGCCTAGCGGGAGGGTACGAGCAGTACTTC; CDR3: CASSLVGLAGGYEQYF
V: TRBV9; D: -; size: -; J: TRBJ2-2; DNA: TGTGCCAGCAGCGTAGATCCTCGGACTACCAACACCGGGGAGCTGTTTTTT; CDR3: CASSVDPRTTNTGELFF
V: TRBV5-1; D: TRBD1; size: once; J: TRBJ2-3; DNA: TGCGCCAGCAGCTTGGGCGGCAGGGGGCTTCCAGATACGCAGTATTTT; CDR3: CASSLGGRGLPDTQYF
V: TRBV7-8; D: -; size: once; J: TRBJ2-7; DNA: TGTGCCAGCAGCTTAGTTTTCAGTGGAAGAGGGGGGGAGCAGTACTTC; CDR3: CASSLVFSGRGGEQYF
V: TRBV5-1; D: -; size: -; J: TRBJ2-7; DNA: TGCGCCAGCAGCTTGGGGGGGCACTACGAGCAGTACTTC; CDR3: CASSLGGHYEQYF
V: TRBV4-2; D: -; size: once; J: TRBJ2-7; DNA: TGTGCCAGCAGCCAAGAAGACCTCCAGTCCTACGAGCAGTACTTC; CDR3: CASSQEDLQSYEQYF
V: TRBV7-7; D: -; size: -; J: TRBJ2-5; DNA: TGTGCTAGCAGCTTTAGGGGCCTGGAGACCCAGTACTTC; CDR3: CASSFRGLETQYF
V: TRBV5-1; D: TRBD1; size: -; J: TRBJ1-1; DNA: TGCGCCAGCAGCTTGTGGGGGACAGGCGCGGATACTGAAGCTTTCTTT; CDR3: CASSLWGTGADTEAFF
V: TRBV5-5; D: TRBD2; size: -; J: TRBJ2-7; DNA: TGTGCCAGCAGCTTGATGCTAGCGGGAGCATACGAGCAGTACTTC; CDR3: CASSLMLAGAYEQYF